The 29 T cell receptor beta chains listed next were all sequenced from one sample in a study of siplizumab effects on memory and regulatory T cells (dated by TCRdb to between 2019 and 2020). Libraries were constructed by the immunoSEQ multiplex PCR assay. Sourced from immuneACCESS, this table was stored by TCRdb with only in-frame sequences that have V and J called. A share of the clones is absent; for the studies checked, an unresolved V gene accounts for under half, and the remainder has no known explanation. Recorded for this sample are 60,000 to 80,000 clones; around 78% of them occurred a single time. 3.5% to 4% of the sample rests with the top ten. Sequencing was carried out using memory CD4+ T cells sorted from blood. What this sample's cell subset or site label stands for: unstimulated CD4+ memory T cells. These receptors all stem from a human donor in good health.

This clone was found a few times. The V gene is TRBV2, the J gene TRBJ1-2; 8 nucleotides align to TRBD1. J was trimmed by 7 bases and V by 2 bases; bases with no gene match: 12. The germline V gene has CDR1 SNHLY and CDR2 FYNNEI. This CDR3 comprises 16 residues. This chain's CDR3 is CASSETRDRRNRGYTF. The CDR3 DNA reads as TGTGCCAGCAGTGAAACCCGGGACAGGCGAAACCGTGGCTACACCTTC.

V usage is TRBV5-1 and J usage is TRBJ2-2; 8 bases agree with TRBD1. From germline, CDR1 is SGHRS and CDR2 YFSETQ. With 4 bases clipped from V and 2 bases from J, the junction kept 7 bases outside the gene matches. This CDR3 is 16 amino acids long. The CDR3 DNA reads TGCGCCAGCAGCGTAAACCAGGGGGCTAACACCGGGGAGCTGTTTTTT. Its protein product is CASSVNQGANTGELFF.

V and J are TRBV14 and TRBJ1-2, with D possibly being TRBD1 (6 bases). V was pared by 0 bases and J by 8 bases, with 19 bases between. This CDR3 comprises 16 residues. The germline V gene encodes CDR1 SGHDN and CDR2 FVKESK. CDR3 sequence: CASSQDLGRGSRGYTF. The CDR3 DNA sequence: TGTGCCAGCAGCCAAGATTTGGGCAGGGGATCTAGGGGCTACACCTTC.

This chain links TRBV5-4 with TRBJ2-7; perhaps D is TRBD1 or TRBD2 (6 bases each). The CDR3 spans 16 residues. Germline CDR1 SGHNT, CDR2 YYREEE (reference sequence). Trimming removed 1 base at V and 7 bases at J, with 21 bases between. DNA for the CDR3: TGTGCCAGCAGCTTGTTAGCGAGAGGGGGACTTGGGGAGCAGTACTTC. This translates into CASSLLARGGLGEQYF.

V is TRBV15 and J is TRBJ2-7; TRBD2 matches at 10 bases. The CDR3 contains 16 residues. J gave up 7 bases and V 0 bases, and 9 bases lay outside the gene matches. CDR1 LNHNV and CDR2 YYDKDF come from the germline V gene (reference sequence). CDR3 residues: CATSRDIASGSREQYF. The CDR3 region has the DNA TGTGCCACCAGCAGAGATATTGCTAGCGGGAGTCGGGAGCAGTACTTC.

This sequence joins TRBV7-9 and TRBJ2-3; no firm D call. The CDR3 has 15 residues. The germline V gene encodes CDR1 SEHNR and CDR2 FQNEAQ (reference sequence). V was pared by 5 bases and J by 0 bases, with 12 bases between. CDR3 DNA: TGTGCCAGCAGCCTACTCCTCGGGAGCACAGATACGCAGTATTTT. It is translated as CASSLLLGSTDTQYF.

This rearrangement joins TRBV5-4 to TRBJ2-3; a weak D match, TRBD1 (6 bases). V was clipped by 1 base and J by 6 bases, with 12 bases between them. Germline V CDR1 and CDR2: SGHNT, YYREEE (reference sequence). The CDR3 runs 14 residues. DNA for the CDR3: TGTGCCAGCAGCTTGCACAGGGCTTTCGATACGCAGTATTTT. It translates to CASSLHRAFDTQYF.

In its sample, this clone ranks as medium-sized. The CDR3 coding sequence is TGTGCCAGTAGCACGGGACAGCTCAATGAGCAGTTCTTC. It yields the protein CASSTGQLNEQFF. The V call is TRBV19, the J call TRBJ2-1, with TRBD1 matching over 7 bases. In germline, CDR1 is LNHDA, CDR2 SQIVND (reference sequence). The CDR3 loop spans 13 amino acids. The V and J ends lost 6 bases and 6 bases, in that order; junction bases with no gene match: 5. The variable domain in full, completed from reference TRBV19 and TRBJ2-1, reads DGGITQSPKYLFRKEGQNVTLSCEQNLNHDAMYWYRQDPGQGLRLIYYSQIVNDFQKGDIAEGYSVSREKKESFPLTVTSAQKNPTAFYLCASSTGQLNEQFFGPGTRLTVL.

The chain links TRBV19 to TRBJ1-5; the D is unclear. The germline V and J ends were trimmed by 1 base and 2 bases, with 15 bases remaining between them. The CDR3 extends over 17 amino acids. Germline values: CDR1 LNHDA, CDR2 SQIVND (reference sequence). The CDR3 protein is CASSIGQRSNRNQPQHF. DNA for the CDR3: TGTGCCAGTAGTATAGGTCAACGGTCTAACCGCAATCAGCCCCAGCATTTT.

The gene calls are TRBV5-1 and TRBJ1-1; no firm D call. CDR3 length equals 14 residues. Between the trimmed V and J ends, which lost 2 bases and 0 bases, there was a span of 8 bases. Germline V gene lookup returns CDR1 SGHRS and CDR2 YFSETQ. CDR3 DNA sequence: TGCGCCAGCAGCTTCGGCAGCTTGAACACTGAAGCTTTCTTT. Amino acids: CASSFGSLNTEAFF. Filled out from reference TRBV5-1 and TRBJ1-1, the complete variable domain reads KAGVTQTPRYLIKTRGQQVTLSCSPISGHRSVSWYQQTPGQGLQFLFEYFSETQRNKGNFPGRFSGRQFSNSRSEMNVSTLELGDSALYLCASSFGSLNTEAFFGQGTRLTVV.

This chain uses TRBV18 with TRBJ2-3, with D hard to call. Looked up from germline, CDR1 is KGHSH and CDR2 is LQKENI. The V end lost 2 bases, the J end lost 2 bases, and 8 bases lay between the germline ends. This CDR3 is built from 14 residues. CDR3 bases: TGTGCCAGCTCACCAGCGCATTACACAGATACGCAGTATTTT. It specifies CASSPAHYTDTQYF.

The rearrangement uses TRBV6-1 and TRBJ1-1; D is undetermined. This CDR3 spans 15 amino acids. Germline V gives CDR1 MNHNS, CDR2 SASEGT. Trimming left V 1 base short and J 3 bases short, with 12 bases between. In DNA form, the CDR3 reads TGTGCCAGCAGTGAAGTCTCATTACAATACACTGAAGCTTTCTTT. Translated: CASSEVSLQYTEAFF.

The chain links TRBV11-2 to TRBJ2-2; 11 positions match TRBD1. The CDR3 loop spans 16 amino acids. V dropped 5 bases and J dropped 5; count of bases not matched to a gene: 7. Per the germline V gene, CDR1 is SGHAT and CDR2 is FQNNGV. CDR3 loop: CASSRAGTGGTGELFF. The CDR3 DNA is TGTGCCAGCAGCCGAGCCGGGACAGGGGGGACCGGGGAGCTGTTTTTT. The full variable domain, its missing parts supplied by reference TRBV11-2 and TRBJ2-2, is EAGVAQSPRYKIIEKRQSVAFWCNPISGHATLYWYQQILGQGPKLLIQFQNNGVVDDSQLPKDRFSAERLKGVDSTLKIQPAKLEDSAVYLCASSRAGTGGTGELFFGEGSRLTVL.

This rearrangement joins TRBV6-5 to TRBJ2-5; a possible D gene is TRBD2 (6 bases). CDR3 length equals 14 residues. Germline loops: CDR1 MNHEY, CDR2 SVGAGI. The ends were cut back, 5 bases at V and 11 bases at J, with 21 bases in the middle. CDR3 loop: CASSPRTGLPEQYF. The DNA of the CDR3 is TGTGCCAGCAGTCCAAGAACGGGACTTCCTGAGCAGTACTTC.

This clone was seen just once. This chain links TRBV27 with TRBJ2-1; the match to TRBD2 covers 11 bases. CDR3 length: 16 amino acids. Germline CDR1 is MNHEY and CDR2 is SMNVEV (reference sequence). V trimming: 1 base; J trimming: 6 bases; junction bases outside the gene matches: 5. CDR3 sequence reads: CASSLYSGRALNEQFF. The CDR3, as DNA: TGTGCCAGCAGTTTATATAGCGGGAGGGCCCTCAATGAGCAGTTCTTC.

The chain employs TRBV6-1 and TRBJ1-1; D might be TRBD1 (6 bases). The ends were cut back, 3 bases at V and 7 bases at J, with 12 bases in the middle. Per the germline V gene, CDR1 is MNHNS and CDR2 is SASEGT. The CDR3 extends over 13 amino acids. Written as DNA, the CDR3 is TGTGCCAGCAGTGACTGGGGGCGTGGTGAAGCTTTCTTT. It specifies CASSDWGRGEAFF.

For the CDR3, the DNA is TGTGCCATTTTACCGGGACAGGGGAGGCCTGGGGCCAACGTCCTGACTTTC. Its translation is CAILPGQGRPGANVLTF. The genes are TRBV10-3 and TRBJ2-6, with 10 bases identical to TRBD1. The CDR3 loop spans 17 amino acids. With V trimmed by 9 bases and J by 2 bases, 10 bases remained unmatched. Germline V gene lookup returns CDR1 ENHRY and CDR2 SYGVKD.

The gene calls are TRBV5-1 and TRBJ1-3, with a possible D match to TRBD1 (6 bases). Germline V CDR1 and CDR2: SGHRS, YFSETQ. Trimming stripped 2 bases from V and 3 bases from J, with 9 bases between. This CDR3 contains 14 residues. CDR3 nucleotides: TGCGCCAGCAGCTTACAGGGAGGTGGAAACACCATATATTTT. It encodes CASSLQGGGNTIYF.

This chain links TRBV9 with TRBJ2-2, with a tentative D call TRBD1 (5 bases). Trimming removed 0 bases from V and 4 bases from J, with 22 bases in between. This CDR3 has 19 amino acids. CDR1 and CDR2 from the germline V gene are SGDLS and YYNGEE. The CDR3 bases are TGTGCCAGCAGCGTAGGTATTGGCAGGGTAATTTCTCGCACCGGGGAGCTGTTTTTT. Residues: CASSVGIGRVISRTGELFF.

The genes are TRBV6-4 and TRBJ2-7, with TRBD1 matching 9 bases. The J segment lost 5 bases and the V segment lost 8 bases, leaving 10 bases of the junction unmatched. Per germline, CDR1 MRHNA and CDR2 SNTAGT. The CDR3 sequence is 14 residues long. CDR3: CASGYGDRANEQYF. The CDR3 DNA reads as TGTGCCAGCGGTTACGGGGACAGGGCTAACGAGCAGTACTTC.

This clone was counted only a few times. The chain links TRBV5-1 to TRBJ2-1; 8 nucleotides match TRBD2. CDR1 and CDR2 (germline): SGHRS, YFSETQ. The CDR3 loop spans 16 amino acids. The V and J ends lost 3 bases and 10 bases, in that order; junction bases with no gene match: 15. This CDR3 reads CASSSGTSQVAEEQFF. The CDR3 nucleotides read TGCGCCAGCAGCTCCGGGACTAGTCAAGTTGCCGAGGAGCAGTTCTTC.

CDR3 DNA sequence: TGTGCCAGCTTAGAGGGGGGACACTCCTACGAGCAGTACTTC. Protein: CASLEGGHSYEQYF. This rearrangement joins TRBV2 to TRBJ2-7; D tentatively reads TRBD1 or TRBD2 (6 bases each). The germline V gene encodes CDR1 SNHLY and CDR2 FYNNEI. Trimming pared 8 bases from V and 0 bases from J, leaving 14 bases between. This CDR3 region has 14 residues.

This clone was observed a single time. The rearrangement uses TRBV15 and TRBJ1-2; D gene ambiguous. The CDR3 has 15 amino acids. V gave up 0 bases and J gave up 5 bases, with 13 bases separating them. Looked up from germline, CDR1 is LNHNV and CDR2 is YYDKDF (reference sequence). The CDR3 is CATSRDVRQPYGYTF. The CDR3 DNA is TGTGCCACCAGCAGAGATGTTAGGCAGCCTTATGGCTACACCTTC.

The CDR3 region is CASSQDSRATNEKLFF. The CDR3 coding sequence is TGCGCCAGCAGCCAGGACAGCCGTGCAACTAATGAAAAACTGTTTTTT. V gene TRBV5-1 combines with J gene TRBJ1-4, with D perhaps matching TRBD1 (6 bases). The V gene's germline CDR1 is SGHRS and CDR2 YFSETQ. The CDR3 loop spans 16 amino acids. V dropped 4 bases and J dropped 0 bases, with 13 bases sitting between them.

The V call is TRBV10-2, the J call TRBJ1-1, with TRBD1 identical over 9 bases. The CDR3 consists of 14 residues. The V and J ends lost 6 bases and 5 bases, in that order; junction bases with no gene match: 7. From germline, CDR1 is WSHSY and CDR2 SAAADI. CDR3 nucleotides: TGCGCCAGCAGACGAGACAGGGGGGATACTGAAGCTTTCTTT. This sequence encodes CASRRDRGDTEAFF.

The rearrangement links TRBV4-1 to TRBJ2-7; no firm D call. This CDR3 is 16 amino acids long. Trimming stripped 3 bases from V and 6 bases from J, with 21 bases between. From germline, CDR1 is MGHRA and CDR2 YSYEKL. The CDR3 DNA reads as TGCGCCAGCAGCCAGCAAGATTTAGTAGAATCCCGCGAGCAGTACTTC. It yields the protein CASSQQDLVESREQYF.

This clone was observed a handful of times. This sequence joins TRBV7-3 and TRBJ1-1; D is undetermined. The V gene lost 5 bases and the J gene lost 4 bases, with 8 bases spanning the gap. The CDR3 is made up of 12 amino acids. Per germline, CDR1 SGHTA and CDR2 FQGTGA. In DNA, the CDR3 is TGTGCCAGCAGCCTGAGACCCACTGAAGCTTTCTTT. Protein sequence: CASSLRPTEAFF.

This clone has more than one count but fewer than ten. This chain connects TRBV7-7 to TRBJ2-3; weak D call: TRBD1 (5 bases). The CDR3 has 16 residues. The germline V gene has CDR1 SSHAT and CDR2 FNYEAQ (reference sequence). V lost 5 bases and J 0 bases, leaving 15 bases between the germline ends. In DNA, the CDR3 is TGTGCCAGCAGCCTCCCCCCACAGGATAGCACAGATACGCAGTATTTT. Translated, it gives CASSLPPQDSTDTQYF.

The chain has TRBV6-1 and TRBJ2-7; possible D gene TRBD1, 6 bases. Per germline, CDR1 MNHNS and CDR2 SASEGT. The CDR3 is made up of 13 amino acids. The V end was cut by 6 bases, the J end by 1 base, with 10 bases between. CDR3 amino acids: CASSTTGSYEQYF. CDR3 bases: TGTGCCAGCAGCACAACAGGGTCCTACGAGCAGTACTTC.